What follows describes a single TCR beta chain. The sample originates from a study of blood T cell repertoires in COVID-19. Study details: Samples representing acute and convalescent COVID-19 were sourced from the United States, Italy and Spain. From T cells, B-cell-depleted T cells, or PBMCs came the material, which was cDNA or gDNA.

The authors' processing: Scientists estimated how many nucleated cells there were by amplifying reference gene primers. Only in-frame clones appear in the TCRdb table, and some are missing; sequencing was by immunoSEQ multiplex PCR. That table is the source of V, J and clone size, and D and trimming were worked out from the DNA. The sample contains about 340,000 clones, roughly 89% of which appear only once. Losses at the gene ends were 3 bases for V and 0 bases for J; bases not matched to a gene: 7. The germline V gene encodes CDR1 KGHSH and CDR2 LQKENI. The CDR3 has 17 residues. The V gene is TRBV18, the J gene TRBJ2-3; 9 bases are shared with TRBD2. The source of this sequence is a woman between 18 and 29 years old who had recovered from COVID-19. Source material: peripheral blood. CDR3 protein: CASSPIAGVQSTDTQYF. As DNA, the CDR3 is TGTGCCAGCTCACCTATAGCGGGAGTCCAGAGCACAGATACGCAGTATTTT.